This TCR beta chain came from a study of T cells after yellow fever vaccination. The wider study: Researchers used SMART-Seq v4 Ultra Low Input to prepare fractions that had low cell numbers.

The CDR3 has 14 amino acids. The V gene's germline CDR1 is SGHRS and CDR2 YFSETQ. The V gene lost 2 bases and the J gene lost 1 base, with 10 bases spanning the gap. TCRdb used MiXCR to reprocess the 5' RACE reads, holding one entry per CDR3 protein. This table holds 60,000 to 85,000 distinct CDR3 sequences, just over 6.5% found once. This clonotype has a handful of counts. Its antigen remains unidentified. Study outcomes and limitations: In post-booster samples, most primary-vaccination clones reappeared (approximately 95% CD4, 70% to 90% CD8). Weaker in magnitude, the secondary response showed a faster peak on day 5 versus 15. High-abundance clonotypes from the bulk population could contaminate FACS-sorted repertoires.

This chain uses TRBV5-1 with TRBJ2-7, with a tentative D call TRBD1 (6 bases). This receptor was taken from a young man who received the YFV17D yellow fever vaccine. The source was CD8+ T cells sorted from PBMCs, collected around 45 days after the first yellow fever vaccination. The CDR3 sequence: CASSFRDTSYEQYF. In DNA, the CDR3 is TGCGCCAGCAGCTTCAGGGACACGTCCTACGAGCAGTACTTC.